This T cell receptor beta chain appears in the sequencing data of a study of blood T cell repertoires in COVID-19. Study-wide background: The cDNA or gDNA used as material had been derived from T cells, B-cell-depleted T cells, or PBMCs.

The CDR3 extends over 17 amino acids. CDR1 is PRHDT, CDR2 FYEKMQ, per germline (reference sequence). The V gene lost 4 bases and the J gene lost 5 bases, with 21 bases spanning the gap. This table comes from immunoSEQ multiplex PCR, and its TCRdb copy is limited to in-frame clones, with some not included. Of about 160,000 clones listed, 70% to 85% are singletons. The specimen was peripheral blood. The clonotype comes from a woman in her 40s with COVID-19, enrolled during active disease. The gene calls are TRBV13 and TRBJ2-1; the D gene is possibly TRBD2 (6 bases). CDR3 in amino acids: CASSSASSGRPHNEQFF. The CDR3, as DNA: TGTGCCAGCAGCTCGGCATCAAGCGGGCGTCCCCACAATGAGCAGTTCTTC.